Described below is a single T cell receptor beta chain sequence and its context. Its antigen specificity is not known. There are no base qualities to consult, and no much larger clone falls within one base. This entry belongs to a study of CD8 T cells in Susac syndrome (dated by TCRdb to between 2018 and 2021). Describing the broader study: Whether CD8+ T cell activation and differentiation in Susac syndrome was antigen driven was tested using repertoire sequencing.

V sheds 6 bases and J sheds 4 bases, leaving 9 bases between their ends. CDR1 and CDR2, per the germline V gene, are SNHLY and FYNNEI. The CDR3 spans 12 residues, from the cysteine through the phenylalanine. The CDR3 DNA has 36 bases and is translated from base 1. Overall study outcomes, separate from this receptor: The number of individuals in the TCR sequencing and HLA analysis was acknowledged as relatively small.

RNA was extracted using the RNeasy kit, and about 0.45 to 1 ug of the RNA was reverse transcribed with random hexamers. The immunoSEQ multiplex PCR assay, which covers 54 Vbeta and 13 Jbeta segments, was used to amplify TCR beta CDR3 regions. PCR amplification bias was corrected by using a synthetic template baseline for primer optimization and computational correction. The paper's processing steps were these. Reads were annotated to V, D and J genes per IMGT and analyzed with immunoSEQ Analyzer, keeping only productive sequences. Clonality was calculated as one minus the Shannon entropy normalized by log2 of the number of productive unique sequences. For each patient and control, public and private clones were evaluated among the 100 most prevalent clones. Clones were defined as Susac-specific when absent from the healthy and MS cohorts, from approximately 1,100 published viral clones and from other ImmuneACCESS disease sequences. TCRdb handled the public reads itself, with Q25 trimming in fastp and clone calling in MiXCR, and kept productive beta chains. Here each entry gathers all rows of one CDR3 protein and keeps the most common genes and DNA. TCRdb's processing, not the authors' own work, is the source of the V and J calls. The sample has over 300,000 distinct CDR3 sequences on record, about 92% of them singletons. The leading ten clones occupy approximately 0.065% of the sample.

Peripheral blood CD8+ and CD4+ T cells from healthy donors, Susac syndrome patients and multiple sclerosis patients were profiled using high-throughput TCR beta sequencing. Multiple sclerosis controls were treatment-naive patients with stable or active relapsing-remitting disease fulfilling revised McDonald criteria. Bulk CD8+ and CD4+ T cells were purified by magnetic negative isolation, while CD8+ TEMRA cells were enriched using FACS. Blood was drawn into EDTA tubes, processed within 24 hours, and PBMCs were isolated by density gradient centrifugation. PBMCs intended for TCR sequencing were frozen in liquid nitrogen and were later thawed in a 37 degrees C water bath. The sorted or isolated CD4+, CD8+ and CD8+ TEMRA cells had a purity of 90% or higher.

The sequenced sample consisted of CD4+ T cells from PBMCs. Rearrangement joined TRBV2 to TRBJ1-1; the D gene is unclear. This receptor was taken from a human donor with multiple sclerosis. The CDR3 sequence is CASRGLSTEAFF. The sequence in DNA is TGTGCCAGCAGGGGGTTGAGCACTGAAGCTTTCTTT.